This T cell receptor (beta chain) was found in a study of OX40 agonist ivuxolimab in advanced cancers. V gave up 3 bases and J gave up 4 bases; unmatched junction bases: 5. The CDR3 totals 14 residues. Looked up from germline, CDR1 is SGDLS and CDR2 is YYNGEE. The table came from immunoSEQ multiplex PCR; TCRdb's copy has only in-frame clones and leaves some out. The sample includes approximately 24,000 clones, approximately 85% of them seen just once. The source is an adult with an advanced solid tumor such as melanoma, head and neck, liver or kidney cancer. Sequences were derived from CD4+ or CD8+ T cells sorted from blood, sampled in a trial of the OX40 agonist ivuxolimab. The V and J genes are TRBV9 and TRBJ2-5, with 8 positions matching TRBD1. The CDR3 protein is CASSAMTGAETQYF. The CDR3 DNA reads TGTGCCAGCAGCGCAATGACAGGGGCAGAGACCCAGTACTTC.